This passage covers 23 T cell receptor beta chains from one sample sequenced in a study of blood T cell repertoires in COVID-19. The assay was immunoSEQ multiplex PCR, and TCRdb's table has in-frame clones only and misses some. This sample has roughly 67,000 clones, with roughly 84% found just once. The specimen sequenced was peripheral blood. The source of these receptors is a man aged 45-65 years with acute or convalescent COVID-19.

The rearrangement links TRBV3-1 (or the pseudogene TRBV3-2) to TRBJ2-7, with TRBD1 matching over 8 bases. This CDR3 has 15 amino acids. Looked up from germline, CDR1 is LGHDT and CDR2 is YNNKEL (reference sequence). V trimming: 6 bases; J trimming: 0 bases; junction bases outside the gene matches: 7. The CDR3 reads CASSPGGGSSYEQYF. In DNA, the CDR3 is TGTGCCAGCAGTCCAGGGGGCGGTTCCTCCTACGAGCAGTACTTC.

This sequence joins TRBV6-5 and TRBJ2-1; 9 bases are shared with TRBD1. The germline gives CDR1 MNHEY, CDR2 SVGAGI. With 3 bases clipped from V and 14 bases from J, the junction kept 8 bases outside the gene matches. The CDR3 length is 13 residues. CDR3 loop: CASSYTGGWEKFF. DNA for the CDR3: TGTGCCAGCAGTTATACAGGGGGCTGGGAAAAGTTCTTC.

This clone appeared a single time. The V and J genes are TRBV7-9 and TRBJ2-2; 11 bases match TRBD2. This CDR3 is 17 amino acids long. Per the germline V gene, CDR1 is SEHNR and CDR2 is FQNEAQ (reference sequence). Trimming at V came to 5 bases and at J to 4 bases, leaving 9 bases not matched to a gene. CDR3: CASSPENLAGGTGELFF. CDR3 DNA: TGTGCCAGCAGCCCAGAAAACCTAGCGGGGGGCACCGGGGAGCTGTTTTTT.

The rearrangement uses TRBV27 and TRBJ2-5; TRBD2 matches 9 bases. This CDR3 has 18 residues. V trimming: 6 bases; J trimming: 2 bases; junction bases outside the gene matches: 16. Germline assignment: CDR1 MNHEY and CDR2 SMNVEV (reference sequence). CDR3 DNA sequence: TGTGCCAGCAGCCGAAGTGACCCCGGGACTAGCATTCAAGAGACCCAGTACTTC. Protein: CASSRSDPGTSIQETQYF.

V is TRBV25-1 and J is TRBJ2-7; weak D call: TRBD2 (6 bases). Germline lookup yields CDR1 MGHDK and CDR2 SYGVNS. This CDR3 comprises 16 residues. With 6 bases removed from V and 3 bases from J, the gap between germline ends came to 21 bases. In nucleotides, the CDR3 is TGTGCCAGCAGCCCCTTGGGGACTTCAAGCGACTACGAGCAGTACTTC. Translated, it gives CASSPLGTSSDYEQYF.

The chain combines TRBV27 with TRBJ1-6; D might be TRBD1 (6 bases). CDR1 and CDR2 (germline): MNHEY, SMNVEV (reference sequence). This CDR3 is 13 amino acids long. Trimming stripped 7 bases from V and 8 bases from J, with 12 bases between. The CDR3 region is CASTRTADSPLHF. As DNA, the CDR3 is TGTGCCAGCACGAGGACAGCCGATTCACCCCTCCACTTT.

The chain couples TRBV28 to TRBJ2-7, with 11 bases identical to TRBD1. V lost 8 bases, J lost 4 bases, and 7 bases stayed unmatched. The CDR3 covers 14 residues. Per germline, CDR1 MDHEN and CDR2 SYDVKM. The CDR3 region is CASLRDRGRYEQYF. The DNA for the CDR3 is TGTGCCAGCCTACGGGACAGGGGGAGATACGAGCAGTACTTC.

V gene TRBV5-1 combines with J gene TRBJ2-1; 7 nucleotides agree with TRBD2. The germline gives CDR1 SGHRS, CDR2 YFSETQ. Trimming took 6 bases from V and 8 from J; bases not matched to a gene: 14. This CDR3 has 15 amino acids. CDR3 sequence reads: CASNPSGEGIDEQFF. The CDR3 DNA sequence: TGCGCCAGCAACCCTTCGGGGGAGGGGATCGATGAGCAGTTCTTC.

V gene TRBV2 combines with J gene TRBJ2-1; 8 positions agree with TRBD1. Germline CDR1 and CDR2: SNHLY and FYNNEI. This CDR3 region has 15 residues. V shed 4 bases, J shed 4 bases, and the junction held 6 bases outside the gene matches. The chain's CDR3 is CASSAGTGTYNEQFF. CDR3 coding DNA: TGTGCCAGCAGTGCCGGGACAGGTACTTACAATGAGCAGTTCTTC.

The chain is built from TRBV2 and TRBJ2-3; D call uncertain. This CDR3 spans 15 amino acids. Between the trimmed V and J ends, which lost 2 bases and 0 bases, there was a span of 9 bases. The V gene's germline CDR1 is SNHLY and CDR2 FYNNEI. The CDR3 DNA reads TGTGCCAGCAGTGAACAGGCAGGAAGCACAGATACGCAGTATTTT. It encodes CASSEQAGSTDTQYF.

This clone was seen a few times. This chain links TRBV12-3 or TRBV12-4 with TRBJ1-5, with no clear D. V lost 5 bases and J lost 3, with 8 bases in between. The CDR3 totals 13 residues. In nucleotides, the CDR3 is TGTGCCAGCAGTCCCTCCCCCAATCAGCCCCAGCATTTT. Protein: CASSPSPNQPQHF.

This rearrangement joins TRBV19 to TRBJ2-3; TRBD1 aligns across 7 bases. The J segment lost 8 bases and the V segment lost 5 bases, leaving 13 bases of the junction unmatched. CDR1 and CDR2 from the germline V gene are LNHDA and SQIVND (reference sequence). CDR3 length: 15 residues. For the CDR3, the DNA is TGTGCCAGTAGTCCTCGGACGAGGGGGCCAGGTACGCAGTATTTT. Translation gives CASSPRTRGPGTQYF.

The chain uses TRBV27 and TRBJ2-7; 11 nucleotides align to TRBD2. This CDR3 has 15 residues. Germline assignment: CDR1 MNHEY and CDR2 SMNVEV (reference sequence). The J segment lost 2 bases and the V segment lost 0 bases, leaving 0 bases of the junction unmatched. The chain's CDR3 is CASSLSTSGTYEQYF. The CDR3 DNA reads TGTGCCAGCAGTTTATCGACTAGCGGGACCTACGAGCAGTACTTC.

The chain recombines TRBV7-8 with TRBJ2-7, with TRBD1 as a possible D gene (6 bases). The ends were cut back, 1 base at V and 2 bases at J, with 12 bases in the middle. The CDR3 length is 15 residues. Per the germline V gene, CDR1 is SGHVS and CDR2 is FQNEAQ. CDR3 bases: TGTGCCAGCAGCTTAGTCGGGACACAAACCTACGAGCAGTACTTC. As protein: CASSLVGTQTYEQYF.

The gene calls are TRBV5-1 and TRBJ1-1, with a possible D match to TRBD1 (5 bases). This CDR3 is built from 13 residues. V was trimmed by 4 bases and J by 3 bases, leaving 10 bases between them. Germline V gene data show CDR1 as SGHRS and CDR2 as YFSETQ. CDR3 protein: CASSRKGYTEAFF. In DNA form, the CDR3 reads TGCGCCAGCAGCAGGAAGGGGTACACTGAAGCTTTCTTT. Full variable domain (remainder filled in from reference TRBV5-1 and TRBJ1-1): KAGVTQTPRYLIKTRGQQVTLSCSPISGHRSVSWYQQTPGQGLQFLFEYFSETQRNKGNFPGRFSGRQFSNSRSEMNVSTLELGDSALYLCASSRKGYTEAFFGQGTRLTVV.

This rearrangement joins TRBV24-1 to TRBJ2-1; TRBD2 aligns across 9 bases. Germline V gene data show CDR1 as KGHDR and CDR2 as SFDVKD. V gave up 4 bases and J gave up 6 bases; unmatched junction bases: 15. The CDR3 runs 18 residues. The CDR3 here is CATSDPAHSGRSVNEQFF. In DNA, the CDR3 is TGTGCCACCAGTGACCCGGCACACAGCGGGAGGTCTGTCAATGAGCAGTTCTTC.

V gene TRBV2 combines with J gene TRBJ1-1; D gene ambiguous. V shed 8 bases and J shed 6 bases, with 19 bases lying between them. CDR1 is SNHLY and CDR2 is FYNNEI in the germline V gene. The CDR3 contains 14 residues. CDR3 nucleotides: TGTGCCAGCCTACAGACCGGGAACAAGCCTGAAGCTTTCTTT. Its protein product is CASLQTGNKPEAFF.

The chain uses TRBV7-3 and TRBJ2-3, with TRBD2 matching 7 bases. The V and J ends lost 5 bases and 0 bases, in that order; junction bases with no gene match: 8. This CDR3 is built from 16 residues. Germline V gene lookup returns CDR1 SGHTA and CDR2 FQGTGA. The CDR3, as DNA: TGTGCCAGCAGCCCCCGAGGAGCGGGGAGCACAGATACGCAGTATTTT. Translated: CASSPRGAGSTDTQYF. Combining the CDR3 with reference TRBV7-3 and TRBJ2-3 gives the whole variable domain GAGVSQTPSNKVTEKGKYVELRCDPISGHTALYWYRQSLGQGPEFLIYFQGTGAADDSGLPNDRFFAVRPEGSVSTLKIQRTERGDSAVYLCASSPRGAGSTDTQYFGPGTRLTVL.

This chain uses TRBV27 with TRBJ1-5, with no clear D. CDR3 length: 16 amino acids. In germline, CDR1 is MNHEY, CDR2 SMNVEV (reference sequence). With 1 base removed from V and 2 bases from J, the gap between germline ends came to 12 bases. Here the CDR3 DNA reads TGTGCCAGCAGTTTATACCCAGTCCGGGGCAATCAGCCCCAGCATTTT. It specifies CASSLYPVRGNQPQHF.

In DNA form, the CDR3 reads TGTGCCAGCAGTTACTTGGTAGCGGGGCGCACAGATACGCAGTATTTT. Residues: CASSYLVAGRTDTQYF. This chain links TRBV6-6 with TRBJ2-3, with 8 bases that match TRBD2. The CDR3 has 16 residues. The germline V gene encodes CDR1 MNHNY and CDR2 SVGAGI (reference sequence). Losses at the gene ends were 1 base for V and 1 base for J; bases not matched to a gene: 4.

The chain couples TRBV24-1 to TRBJ2-5; weak D call: TRBD2 (6 bases). The CDR3 is 15 amino acids. Germline V gene data show CDR1 as KGHDR and CDR2 as SFDVKD. The V end was cut by 3 bases, the J end by 2 bases, with 12 bases between. The CDR3 sequence is CATSDRGAGQETQYF. The CDR3 DNA sequence: TGTGCCACCAGTGATCGAGGGGCGGGGCAAGAGACCCAGTACTTC.

The V gene is TRBV14, the J gene TRBJ1-2; unclear D gene. Per germline, CDR1 SGHDN and CDR2 FVKESK. The CDR3 sequence is 13 residues long. V was trimmed by 4 bases and J by 5 bases, leaving 11 bases between them. The CDR3 sequence: CASSLSRRYGYTF. CDR3 nucleotides: TGTGCCAGCAGCCTTTCGCGGAGGTATGGCTACACCTTC.

About this clone: The junction departs from the called germline gene at one end, perhaps through a read error. The CDR3 DNA is TGTGCCAGCAGCAAACATCAGGGGGCCGTCGACTTC. Protein: CASSKHQGAVDF. This rearrangement joins TRBV7-8 to TRBJ2-7; 8 positions agree with TRBD1. The CDR3 has 12 amino acids. Germline V lookup: CDR1 SGHVS, CDR2 FQNEAQ.